One sample yielded the 9 T cell receptor beta chains listed below, sequenced in a study of tumor-infiltrating lymphocytes in primary liver carcinoma. Using a constant-region primer together with ProtoScript II reverse transcriptase, TCR beta cDNA was made from about 500 ng of total RNA. Three-round nested multiplex PCR performed with slightly modified ARM-PCR produced the TCR beta libraries. Each of the first two PCR rounds ran around 10 cycles with TRBV1-TRBV30 forward and C-beta reverse primers. TCRdb reprocessed the multiplex PCR reads via MiXCR and lists one record per CDR3 protein. Of 90,000 to 150,000 distinct CDR3 sequences listed, roughly 75% are singletons. From about 19-30 mg of unsorted bulk tissue, DNA and RNA were co-extracted together. The specimen sequenced was tumor-adjacent normal liver tissue. These receptors all come from a woman aged 60-70 years with primary liver carcinoma and hepatitis B virus infection.

Note on this clonotype: The junction does not match germline at one end; this may be a read error. The CDR3 DNA reads TGCGCCAGCTGCTTGGCCCCAGCGGGAGCACATGAGCAGTTCTTC. Protein: CASCLAPAGAHEQFF. The J gene is TRBJ2-1, the V gene TRBV5-1; 8 bases line up with TRBD2. Germline assignment: CDR1 SGHRS and CDR2 YFSETQ. CDR3 length equals 15 residues. Filled out from reference TRBV5-1 and TRBJ2-1, the complete variable domain reads KAGVTQTPRYLIKTRGQQVTLSCSPISGHRSVSWYQQTPGQGLQFLFEYFSETQRNKGNFPGRFSGRQFSNSRSEMNVSTLELGDSALYLCASCLAPAGAHEQFFGPGTRLTVL.

The genes are TRBV11-2 and TRBJ2-1; TRBD2 matches at 7 bases. CDR3 length equals 15 residues. The germline CDR1 and CDR2 sequences are SGHAT and FQNNGV. The trim removed 2 bases at V and 4 bases at J, leaving 5 bases unmatched. CDR3 DNA: TGTGCCAGCAGCTTAATGCAGCGGGATTACAATGAGCAGTTCTTC. Translating gives CASSLMQRDYNEQFF.

This clonotype showed up many times. The chain has TRBV6-1 and TRBJ2-3, with TRBD2 identical over 8 bases. The CDR3 contains 17 residues. CDR1 MNHNS and CDR2 SASEGT come from the germline V gene. With 5 bases clipped from V and 4 bases from J, the junction kept 14 bases outside the gene matches. The CDR3 here is CASSPSPGGKGADTQYF. CDR3 in DNA: TGTGCCAGCAGTCCCTCCCCGGGGGGGAAGGGTGCAGATACGCAGTATTTT.

The chain joins TRBV4-2 to TRBJ1-5; a possible D gene is TRBD1 (5 bases). V gave up 3 bases and J gave up 0 bases, with 21 bases separating them. Germline values: CDR1 LGHNA, CDR2 YNFKEQ. This CDR3 is built from 19 residues. The CDR3 here is CASSQTAGRRDSSNQPQHF. CDR3 nucleotide sequence: TGTGCCAGCAGCCAGACAGCTGGAAGACGGGATTCTAGCAATCAGCCCCAGCATTTT.

V usage is TRBV6-1 and J usage is TRBJ2-5; D is possibly TRBD1 (6 bases). The germline CDR1 and CDR2 sequences are MNHNS and SASEGT. This CDR3 contains 14 residues. V was clipped by 7 bases and J by 9 bases, with 21 bases between them. The CDR3 region is CASTRTALQEAQYF. CDR3 nucleotides: TGTGCCAGCACTAGGACAGCCCTTCAGGAGGCCCAGTACTTC.

Details on this clonotype: An end of the junction does not agree with germline; a read error may underlie this. This chain links TRBV12-3 or TRBV12-4 with TRBJ2-3, with TRBD2 matching over 11 bases. The CDR3 consists of 19 residues. The DNA of the CDR3 is TGTGCCAACAGCTTCGGGACTAGCGGATTCAATAGCATCTCAGATATGCAGTATTTT. Amino acid sequence: CANSFGTSGFNSISDMQYF.

In the case of this clonotype: An end of the junction differs from the germline gene, which may be a read error. The chain is built from TRBV29-1 and TRBJ2-1, with a tentative D call TRBD1 (6 bases). CDR1 SQVTM and CDR2 ANQGSEA come from the germline V gene. This CDR3 is built from 14 residues. The CDR3 DNA follows: TGCAGCGTTGCGCCCAGGGGAGCCTACAAAGAGCAGTTCTTC. Translated: CSVAPRGAYKEQFF.

Regarding this clonotype: One end of the junction does not line up with germline, which may come from a read error. The chain links TRBV6-5 to TRBJ2-1; D is unresolved. The CDR3 consists of 15 residues. CDR1 MNHEY and CDR2 SVGAGI come from the germline V gene. The CDR3 DNA reads as TGTGTCAGCAACCAGTTACCCACAGTATACAATGAGCAGTTCTTC. Protein: CVSNQLPTVYNEQFF.

About this clonotype: The conserved closing phenylalanine or tryptophan is absent in this CDR3, likely reflecting a read error. The chain has TRBV11-2 and TRBJ1-5, with 7 bases lining up with TRBD1. There are 14 residues in the CDR3. The V gene's germline CDR1 is SGHAT and CDR2 FQNNGV. Here the CDR3 DNA reads TGTGCCAGCAGCCCGACAGGGTCAGATCAGCCTCAGCATTCT. This encodes CASSPTGSDQPQHS.